The 23 T cell receptor beta chains given below trace back to one sample, sequenced in a study of glioma-infiltrating T cells. Amplification of TCR alpha and beta CDR3 regions from RNA used iRepertoire nested multiplex PCR. TCRdb ran MiXCR on the multiplex PCR reads and lists one entry per CDR3 protein. Of some 180,000 distinct CDR3 sequences in the sample, 25% to 35% were seen once. Sequenced material: glioma tissue, nonneoplastic brain tissue, or PBMCs (not recorded which). The source of these receptors is a human donor with low-grade glioma or glioblastoma, undergoing nonglioma brain surgery, or in good health (not recorded which).

V gene TRBV4-2 combines with J gene TRBJ2-5, with D possibly being TRBD1 or TRBD2 (6 bases each). Germline values: CDR1 LGHNA, CDR2 YNFKEQ. Trimming took 4 bases from V and 0 from J, leaving 15 bases between them. The CDR3 consists of 16 residues. The CDR3 nucleotides read TGTGCCAGCAGCCCTTCGGGGGCGGGGAACCAAGAGACCCAGTACTTC. Translated, it gives CASSPSGAGNQETQYF.

Comments on this clonotype: With a much larger clone just one base away, this may be a read error. The V call is TRBV2, the J call TRBJ2-3; 7 nucleotides match TRBD2. CDR1 and CDR2 (germline): SNHLY, FYNNEI. The CDR3 consists of 14 residues. In nucleotides, the CDR3 is TGTGCCAGCAGGGAACCTGGGAATAGCGGGCTTAGTTGTTTT. Translating it yields CASREPGNSGLSCF. Full variable domain (missing parts from reference TRBV2 and TRBJ2-3): EPEVTQTPSHQVTQMGQEVILRCVPISNHLYFYWYRQILGQKVEFLVSFYNNEISEKSEIFDDQFSVERPDGSNFTLKIRSTKLEDSAMYFCASREPGNSGLSCFGPGTRLTVL.

This chain uses TRBV6-1 with TRBJ2-5; D is possibly TRBD1 (5 bases). CDR3 length: 12 residues. CDR1 and CDR2 (germline): MNHNS, SASEGT. V lost 6 bases and J lost 4, with 9 bases in between. CDR3 in amino acids: CASRWGRETQYF. The CDR3 nucleotides are TGTGCCAGCAGATGGGGCAGAGAGACCCAGTACTTC.

The chain has TRBV20-1 and TRBJ2-5; TRBD2 matches 10 bases. V dropped 6 bases and J dropped 1; count of bases not matched to a gene: 8. This CDR3 spans 15 amino acids. The germline CDR1 and CDR2 sequences are DFQATT and SNEGSKA (reference sequence). The DNA for the CDR3 is TGCAGTGCGCTACCTAGCGGGAGAACCCAAGAGACCCAGTACTTC. Amino acid sequence: CSALPSGRTQETQYF.

This clonotype was seen repeatedly, ten times or more. This chain joins TRBV7-2 and TRBJ1-1, with a weak D call TRBD1 (5 bases). V shed 4 bases and J shed 5 bases, with 11 bases lying between them. Germline V gene lookup returns CDR1 SGHTA and CDR2 FQGNSA. This CDR3 is built from 13 residues. Here the CDR3 DNA reads TGTGCCAGCAGCTCAGGGTATCTGACTGAAGCTTTCTTT. This gives the protein CASSSGYLTEAFF.

This clonotype occurred a few times. A read error is possible here, since a much larger clone lies one base away. V and J are TRBV7-6 and TRBJ1-1; tentatively, D is TRBD1 (5 bases). Looked up from germline, CDR1 is SGHVS and CDR2 is FNYEAQ. The CDR3 has 13 amino acids. Between the trimmed V and J ends, which lost 6 bases and 6 bases, there was a span of 14 bases. CDR3 sequence (DNA): TGTGCCAGCAGGCAAGGATGGGACGCTGAAGCTTTCTTT. It translates to CASRQGWDAEAFF.

This clonotype was counted ten times or more. The V gene is TRBV20-1, the J gene TRBJ1-1, with TRBD1 matching over 7 bases. Germline CDR1 DFQATT, CDR2 SNEGSKA (reference sequence). The V segment lost 6 bases and the J segment 1 base; nucleotides outside the gene matches: 2. CDR3 length: 12 amino acids. In DNA form, the CDR3 reads TGCAGTGCCGGACAGGCGAACACTGAAGCTTTCTTT. Its protein product is CSAGQANTEAFF.

On this clonotype itself: The junction and the germline gene differ at one end; a read error may be behind it. The rearrangement joins TRBV6-1 to TRBJ1-2; D is ambiguous. Germline CDR1 is MNHNS and CDR2 is SASEGT. The CDR3 has 14 amino acids. CDR3 sequence reads: CASSEAPSNYCYTF. CDR3 bases: TGTGCCAGCAGTGAAGCGCCGTCTAACTATTGCTACACCTTC.

This clonotype was seen only a few times. This chain joins TRBV4-1 and TRBJ2-3; D is unclear. The CDR3 extends over 12 amino acids. Germline loops: CDR1 MGHRA, CDR2 YSYEKL. Deletions cut 4 bases from V and 6 bases from J, with 8 bases between. The CDR3 DNA reads as TGCGCCAGCAGCCTCTTCCTGGATACGCAGTATTTT. Protein product: CASSLFLDTQYF.

This clonotype was counted ten times or more. V usage is TRBV7-9 and J usage is TRBJ2-1; 8 nucleotides match TRBD2. The CDR3 consists of 16 residues. Germline CDR1 reads SEHNR; CDR2 reads FQNEAQ (reference sequence). The V segment lost 2 bases and the J segment 4 bases; nucleotides outside the gene matches: 7. The CDR3 DNA sequence: TGTGCCAGCAGCTTACGAGGGACTAGGGGATACAATGAGCAGTTCTTC. It translates to CASSLRGTRGYNEQFF.

About this clonotype itself: With a much larger clone just one base away, this may be a read error. The V gene is TRBV7-2, the J gene TRBJ2-5; maybe TRBD2 (6 bases). The CDR3 totals 11 residues. Per the germline V gene, CDR1 is SGHTA and CDR2 is FQGNSA. CDR3 region: CAAGHQETQYF. The DNA of the CDR3 is TGTGCGGCGGGGCACCAAGAGACCCAGTACTTC.

This clonotype was detected many times. The missing conserved phenylalanine or tryptophan at the end of this CDR3 makes a read error likely. The DNA is left out, because the CDR3 cannot be placed on it with certainty; the CDR3 is given as TCRdb lists it. CDR3 loop: CASSLQAANL. The V call is TRBV7-2, the J call TRBJ1-1. The CDR3 sequence runs 10 residues, both termini included. Germline loops: CDR1 SGHTA, CDR2 FQGNSA.

Within the sample, this clonotype is medium-sized (0.01 to 0.1%). The chain employs TRBV27 and TRBJ1-4; D call uncertain. The length of the CDR3 is 17 residues. Germline loops: CDR1 MNHEY, CDR2 SMNVEV (reference sequence). Trimming shortened V by 4 bases and J by 2 bases, and 17 bases separated the two germline ends. CDR3: CASSSRVRSLTNEKLFF. CDR3 sequence (DNA): TGTGCCAGCAGTTCCCGGGTCCGCTCTTTGACTAATGAAAAACTGTTTTTT.

At least ten counts were recorded for this clonotype. In nucleotides, the CDR3 is TGTGCCAGCATGCCTACCGACAGGGGGGGCGAAAAACTGTTTTTT. Its translation: CASMPTDRGGEKLFF. V and J are TRBV6-1 and TRBJ1-4; TRBD1 agrees at 9 bases. Germline assignment: CDR1 MNHNS and CDR2 SASEGT. The V and J ends lost 7 bases and 8 bases, in that order; junction bases with no gene match: 11. This CDR3 region has 15 residues.

On this clonotype: A read error is possible here, since a much larger clone lies one base away. V is TRBV7-8 and J is TRBJ2-3; D might be TRBD1 or TRBD2, each matching 5 bases. The CDR3 is 15 amino acids. Per the germline V gene, CDR1 is SGHVS and CDR2 is FQNEAQ. The CDR3 DNA sequence: TGTACCAGCAGCCCCGGTTTGGGACCCACAGATACGCAGTATTTT. It translates to CTSSPGLGPTDTQYF.

This clonotype has just a few counts. This chain connects TRBV12-3 or TRBV12-4 to TRBJ2-3; D remains unclear. CDR3 size: 13 residues. The V and J ends lost 7 bases and 0 bases respectively, with 8 bases between them. The CDR3 protein is CASKQTSTDTQYF. CDR3 nucleotide sequence: TGTGCCAGCAAACAGACTAGCACAGATACGCAGTATTTT.

The sample holds many counts of this clonotype. The rearrangement joins TRBV7-2 to TRBJ2-7, with D unresolved. This CDR3 is 11 amino acids long. V was trimmed by 5 bases and J by 5 bases, leaving 7 bases between them. Germline CDR1 reads SGHTA; CDR2 reads FQGNSA. The CDR3 loop reads CASSPLDEQYF. Here the CDR3 DNA reads TGTGCCAGCAGCCCCCTGGACGAGCAGTACTTC.

This clonotype has ten or more counts. The V call is TRBV28, the J call TRBJ1-3; D unresolved. V was cut by 3 bases and J by 6 bases, with 9 bases left in between. Germline CDR1 is MDHEN and CDR2 is SYDVKM. This CDR3 is built from 13 residues. CDR3 DNA sequence: TGTGCCAGCAGTTTCACAGCGCCAAACACCATATATTTT. This codes for CASSFTAPNTIYF. The whole variable domain, remainder taken from reference TRBV28 and TRBJ1-3, is DVKVTQSSRYLVKRTGEKVFLECVQDMDHENMFWYRQDPGLGLRLIYFSYDVKMKEKGDIPEGYSVSREKKERFSLILESASTNQTSMYLCASSFTAPNTIYFGEGSWLTVV.

This clonotype was counted many times. The chain combines TRBV7-9 with TRBJ2-1; D remains ambiguous. Trimming took off 3 bases at V and 7 bases at J, with 10 bases between the two ends. This CDR3 is 13 amino acids long. Germline-derived CDR1 and CDR2 are SEHNR and FQNEAQ (reference sequence). CDR3 protein: CASSFFGGNEQFF. The CDR3 DNA sequence: TGTGCCAGCAGCTTTTTTGGTGGGAATGAGCAGTTCTTC.

With regard to this clonotype: Germline is not matched at one junction end, which may reflect a read error. The rearrangement uses TRBV6-5 and TRBJ2-7, with D possibly being TRBD1 (6 bases). The germline V gene encodes CDR1 MNHEY and CDR2 SVGAGI. This CDR3 spans 14 amino acids. CDR3 in DNA: TGTGCCAGAAGTTTCCCGACAGGTACCCACGAGCAGTACTTC. It encodes CARSFPTGTHEQYF.

This clonotype has just a few counts. CDR3 sequence reads: CASSQGKPYNSPLHF. In DNA form, the CDR3 reads TGTGCCAGCAGCCAAGGAAAGCCTTATAATTCACCCCTCCACTTT. The V gene is TRBV14, the J gene TRBJ1-6, with D uncertain. Looked up from germline, CDR1 is SGHDN and CDR2 is FVKESK. This CDR3 spans 15 amino acids. Trimming removed 1 base from V and 4 bases from J, with 8 bases in between.

This clonotype was seen repeatedly, ten times or more. This chain uses TRBV19 with TRBJ2-3; D is undetermined. This CDR3 is 12 amino acids long. The germline V gene has CDR1 LNHDA and CDR2 SQIVND (reference sequence). The V end lost 5 bases, the J end lost 4 bases, and 7 bases lay between the germline ends. CDR3 DNA sequence: TGTGCCAGTAGTCGGGTCGCAGATACGCAGTATTTT. Protein sequence: CASSRVADTQYF.

The chain uses TRBV27 and TRBJ2-5; tentative D call: TRBD2 (5 bases). The CDR3 covers 13 residues. Trimming took 2 bases from V and 4 from J, leaving 8 bases between them. Germline V CDR1 and CDR2: MNHEY, SMNVEV (reference sequence). CDR3 protein: CASSLTRGETQYF. The CDR3 nucleotides read TGTGCCAGCAGTTTAACTCGGGGAGAGACCCAGTACTTC.